This record concerns one T cell receptor beta chain sequence. What it binds is not known. The sample originates from a study of cytomegalovirus exposure and HLA in healthy donors. Turning to the study itself: For the approximately 430 genotyped donors, roughly 80% fell within the Caucasian-associated ancestry cluster.

Per the germline V gene, CDR1 is MDHEN and CDR2 is SYDVKM. There are 12 residues in the CDR3. Trimming stripped 6 bases from V and 4 bases from J, with 7 bases between. Findings and limits, study-wide: It was in a later analysis that TCR association rates were seen to vary by HLA locus, highest for DRB1 and lowest for HLA-C.

PCR was performed using 60 Vbeta and 13 Jbeta primers. Sequencing was performed with immunoSEQ multiplex PCR; in TCRdb, only in-frame clones are kept and a portion is missing. This table has over 120,000 clones, 65% to 90% appearing once. The receptor was isolated from a young woman in good health and CMV-seronegative. The sequencing sample was made of PBMCs. J is TRBJ1-5 and V is TRBV28, with TRBD1 as a possible D gene (5 bases). This CDR3 is CASRTANQPQHF. The CDR3 nucleotides read TGTGCCAGCAGGACAGCAAATCAGCCCCAGCATTTT.